Listed below are T cell receptor beta chains from one sample, sequenced in a study of blood T cell repertoires in COVID-19. Generated by immunoSEQ multiplex PCR, the TCRdb table keeps only in-frame clones and is missing some. Counted here are hundreds of thousands of clones, approximately 92% occurring once; the ten biggest clones make up around 1.1%. The material sequenced was PBMCs or T cells enriched from blood (not recorded which). These receptors were obtained from a young man who had recovered from COVID-19. CDR3s include the opening cysteine and the closing phenylalanine or tryptophan. Each record gives: V gene, J gene, D gene, clone size, CDR3 DNA, CDR3 protein. A D gene is named only where the DNA matches it firmly. Clone size is not always given. Where it is, it says once, few, many or a class for expanded clones.

V: TRBV4-1; J: TRBJ2-3; D: TRBD2; size: .; DNA: TGCGCCAGCAGCCAAGAGGGACTAGCGGCGCAGTATTTT; CDR3: CASSQEGLAAQYF
V: TRBV24-1; J: TRBJ1-1; D: .; size: few; DNA: TGTGCCACCAGTGATCCCTGGACAGCAAAAGCTTTCTTT; CDR3: CATSDPWTAKAFF
V: TRBV9; J: TRBJ1-6; D: .; size: .; DNA: TGTGCCAGCAGTAGGTCCCCCAGGGTTACGAATTCACCCCTCCACTTT; CDR3: CASSRSPRVTNSPLHF
V: TRBV29-1; J: TRBJ2-2; D: TRBD1; size: once; DNA: TGCAGCGTTGAAAACTACAGGGGGGGACAGGGATCCGGGGAGCTGTTTTTT; CDR3: CSVENYRGGQGSGELFF
V: TRBV29-1; J: TRBJ2-5; D: TRBD2; size: .; DNA: TGCAGCGTTGAAGATCGGGGGGGTGGGCCTCAAGAGACCCAGTACTTC; CDR3: CSVEDRGGGPQETQYF
V: TRBV18; J: TRBJ2-1; D: TRBD1; size: once; DNA: TGTGCCAGCTCACTTGGACAGGACAATGAGCAGTTCTTC; CDR3: CASSLGQDNEQFF
V: TRBV30; J: TRBJ2-1; D: .; size: many; DNA: TGTGCCTGGAGTGTTTCAGCCTACAATGAGCAGTTCTTC; CDR3: CAWSVSAYNEQFF
V: TRBV3-1/TRBV3-2; J: TRBJ1-2; D: .; size: .; DNA: TGTGCCAGCAGCCAATCCGGACACGCCTATGGCTACACCTTC; CDR3: CASSQSGHAYGYTF
V: TRBV11-3; J: TRBJ2-7; D: .; size: .; DNA: TGTGCCAGCAGCCAGGGCTCCTACGAGCAGTACTTC; CDR3: CASSQGSYEQYF
V: TRBV5-4; J: TRBJ2-1; D: TRBD2; size: once; DNA: TGTGCCAGCAGCTTGGAGGGACTAGCGGGATTTGAGCAGTTCTTC; CDR3: CASSLEGLAGFEQFF
V: TRBV4-2; J: TRBJ2-7; D: TRBD2; size: .; DNA: TGTGCCAGCAGCCAAACTCCTAGCGGAACCTACGAGCAGTACTTC; CDR3: CASSQTPSGTYEQYF
V: TRBV28; J: TRBJ1-1; D: TRBD1; size: .; DNA: TGTGCCAGCAGTCCACCCCCGGCAGGGGGCACTGAAGCTTTCTTT; CDR3: CASSPPPAGGTEAFF
V: TRBV7-2; J: TRBJ2-3; D: TRBD2; size: .; DNA: TGTGCCAGCAGCTTAATGCTGGCGGGAGCAGATACGCAGTATTTT; CDR3: CASSLMLAGADTQYF
V: TRBV5-1; J: TRBJ2-5; D: TRBD1; size: .; DNA: TGCGCCAGCAGCTTGATTACAGGGGGTGGGGAAGAGACCCAGTACTTC; CDR3: CASSLITGGGEETQYF
V: TRBV28; J: TRBJ2-7; D: .; size: .; DNA: TGTGCCAGCAGTAAACTAGCAGCGAAGGGCGAGCAGTACTTC; CDR3: CASSKLAAKGEQYF
V: TRBV7-3; J: TRBJ2-1; D: TRBD2; size: .; DNA: TGTGCCAGCAGCTCCAGCGGACTAGCAATTGAGCAGTTCTTC; CDR3: CASSSSGLAIEQFF
V: TRBV11-2; J: TRBJ2-1; D: TRBD1; size: .; DNA: TGTGCCAGCAGATATGACAGGGGGCACAATGAGCAGTTCTTC; CDR3: CASRYDRGHNEQFF
V: TRBV7-8; J: TRBJ2-7; D: .; size: .; DNA: TGTGCCAGCAGCTCCGGGTTTGAGCCGGGGATGGAGCAGTACTTC; CDR3: CASSSGFEPGMEQYF
V: TRBV6-1; J: TRBJ1-3; D: .; size: once; DNA: TGTGCCAGCAGTGAATCGGTCCCTGGAAACACCATATATTTT; CDR3: CASSESVPGNTIYF
V: TRBV9; J: TRBJ2-1; D: TRBD2; size: .; DNA: TGTGCCAGCAGCGTAGGGCAGCGGGAGCTCAATGAGCAGTTCTTC; CDR3: CASSVGQRELNEQFF
V: TRBV27; J: TRBJ2-1; D: TRBD2; size: once; DNA: TGTGCCAGCAGCGGGACTAGCGGATACAATGAGCAGTTCTTC; CDR3: CASSGTSGYNEQFF